These 20 T cell receptor beta chains were sequenced from one sample in a study of molecular identifiers for immune sequencing clone quantification. One entry per CDR3 protein results from TCRdb running MiXCR on the PCR reads. The sample carries fewer than 75,000 distinct CDR3 sequences, around a sixth recorded once. The sequenced sample consisted of naive CD8+ T cells from blood, with Jurkat cell RNA spiked in. Indicated subset: FACS-sorted CD8+CD4-CCR7+CD45RA+ naive T cells. These TCRs come from a human donor in good health. Some libraries in this study had Jurkat cell RNA spiked in.

Concerning this clonotype itself: With a much larger clone just one base away, this may be a read error. The V call is TRBV29-1, the J call TRBJ1-1; D may be TRBD1 (5 bases). Per the germline V gene, CDR1 is SQVTM and CDR2 is ANQGSEA. This CDR3 region has 13 residues. The CDR3 bases are TGCACGGCTGGGCCTGGGGGTGAAGGTGCAGCTTTCTTT. It specifies CTAGPGGEGAAFF.

The chain links TRBV7-9 to TRBJ2-7, with TRBD2 matching over 9 bases. CDR3 length: 16 amino acids. The germline V gene has CDR1 SEHNR and CDR2 FQNEAQ (reference sequence). The trim removed 5 bases at V and 3 bases at J, leaving 11 bases unmatched. CDR3 nucleotide sequence: TGTGCCAGCAGCCCAGGATCGGCTAGCGGGAACTACGAGCAGTACTTC. Amino acids: CASSPGSASGNYEQYF. Drawing the rest from reference TRBV7-9 and TRBJ2-7, the complete variable domain is DTGVSQNPRHKITKRGQNVTFRCDPISEHNRLYWYRQTLGQGPEFLTYFQNEAQLEKSRLLSDRFSAERPKGSFSTLEIQRTEQGDSAMYLCASSPGSASGNYEQYFGPGTRLTVT.

The V gene is TRBV6-6, the J gene TRBJ1-6; D not resolved. The CDR3 extends over 9 amino acids. Germline V gives CDR1 MNHNY, CDR2 SVGAGI (reference sequence). V was clipped by 5 bases and J by 11 bases, with 1 base between them. The CDR3 reads CASSPPLHF. Written as DNA, the CDR3 is TGTGCCAGCAGTCCACCCCTCCACTTT.

This clonotype has ten or more counts. This rearrangement joins TRBV6-6 to TRBJ2-3; TRBD2 matches 7 bases. Trimming took 5 bases from V and 3 from J; bases not matched to a gene: 8. In germline, CDR1 is MNHNY, CDR2 SVGAGI (reference sequence). This CDR3 is 15 amino acids long. The CDR3 region has the DNA TGTGCCAGCAGTCCCCGGGACTACTTTACAGATACGCAGTATTTT. Its protein is CASSPRDYFTDTQYF.

There are many counts of this clonotype. The rearrangement joins TRBV4-1 to TRBJ1-5; D may be TRBD1 (6 bases). V lost 0 bases, J lost 5 bases, and 11 bases lay in between. CDR3 size: 15 residues. In germline, CDR1 is MGHRA, CDR2 YSYEKL. This CDR3 is CASSQEQGIYQPQHF. The CDR3 nucleotides read TGCGCCAGCAGCCAAGAACAGGGTATATATCAGCCCCAGCATTTT.

This clonotype was counted at least ten times. The chain employs TRBV27 and TRBJ2-3, with D possibly matching TRBD1 (6 bases). Germline CDR1 MNHEY, CDR2 SMNVEV (reference sequence). Trimming left V 3 bases short and J 0 bases short, with 10 bases between. The CDR3 sequence is 15 residues long. The CDR3 nucleotides read TGTGCCAGCAGTTTGGGGGCCGCTAGCACAGATACGCAGTATTTT. Its protein is CASSLGAASTDTQYF.

This clonotype was observed at least ten times. This chain joins TRBV27 and TRBJ2-1; tentative D call: TRBD2 (6 bases). There are 13 residues in the CDR3. Germline CDR1 is MNHEY and CDR2 is SMNVEV (reference sequence). Trimming took off 6 bases at V and 3 bases at J, with 9 bases between the two ends. CDR3 nucleotides: TGTGCCAGCAGCTGGGACTTCTACAATGAGCAGTTCTTC. It encodes CASSWDFYNEQFF.

The rearrangement links TRBV6-5 to TRBJ2-5; 8 bases line up with TRBD2. The CDR3 runs to 15 residues. V lost 2 bases and J lost 5; bases outside the gene matches: 7. Per germline, CDR1 MNHEY and CDR2 SVGAGI. In nucleotides, the CDR3 is TGTGCCAGCAGTTACGGGGGACTAGTGGGTGAGACCCAGTACTTC. It yields the protein CASSYGGLVGETQYF.

This clonotype has a count of ten or more. This sequence joins TRBV19 and TRBJ1-5, with no clear D. The germline V gene encodes CDR1 LNHDA and CDR2 SQIVND (reference sequence). The V end lost 3 bases, the J end lost 9 bases, and 12 bases lay between the germline ends. CDR3 length equals 13 residues. For the CDR3, the DNA is TGTGCCAGTAGTATTGGACGTCCTTGGCCCCAGCATTTT. Translated: CASSIGRPWPQHF.

This clonotype occurred many times. The chain carries TRBV6-1 and TRBJ1-1; D may be TRBD1 (6 bases). Germline-derived CDR1 and CDR2 are MNHNS and SASEGT. Trimming stripped 3 bases from V and 3 bases from J, with 14 bases between. The CDR3 covers 15 residues. CDR3 loop: CASSDIWGLDTEAFF. CDR3 nucleotides: TGTGCCAGCAGTGATATTTGGGGGCTGGACACTGAAGCTTTCTTT.

The chain links TRBV12-3 or TRBV12-4 to TRBJ2-1; D is perhaps TRBD1 (6 bases). Trimming took 7 bases from V and 9 from J, leaving 31 bases between them. This CDR3 is built from 18 residues. Here the CDR3 DNA reads TGTGCCAGCACCCTCTCTGGGACACCTACCCCCCTAGGGGCTGAGCAGTTCTTC. Translating it yields CASTLSGTPTPLGAEQFF.

The chain carries TRBV9 and TRBJ2-2; D gene uncertain. Germline CDR1 is SGDLS and CDR2 is YYNGEE. Trimming stripped 0 bases from V and 0 bases from J, with 6 bases between. CDR3 length equals 15 residues. This CDR3 reads CASSVEAPNTGELFF. The CDR3 coding sequence is TGTGCCAGCAGCGTAGAAGCCCCGAACACCGGGGAGCTGTTTTTT.

The sample holds many counts of this clonotype. V gene TRBV6-6 combines with J gene TRBJ1-1; 10 bases are shared with TRBD1. CDR3 size: 19 residues. Germline CDR1 MNHNY, CDR2 SVGAGI (reference sequence). V was clipped by 6 bases and J by 3 bases; unmatched bases: 19. CDR3 nucleotide sequence: TGTGCCAGCAGAAACACACTCCTAGGGACAGGGGTATCGTACACTGAAGCTTTCTTT. This sequence encodes CASRNTLLGTGVSYTEAFF.

In the case of this clonotype: This may be a read error: a much more frequent sequence differs by one nucleotide. The chain uses TRBV6-2 or TRBV6-3 and TRBJ1-5; D call uncertain. The CDR3 is made up of 14 amino acids. Germline V gene lookup returns CDR1 MNHEY and CDR2 SVGEGT. This chain's CDR3 is CASSYVYSNQRQHF. CDR3 nucleotides: TGTGCCAGCAGTTACGTTTATAGCAATCAGCGCCAGCATTTT.

The sample holds a few counts of this clonotype. The CDR3 spells CASSQDFGGNYNEQFF. CDR3 coding DNA: TGTGCCAGCAGCCAAGATTTTGGCGGGAATTACAATGAGCAGTTCTTC. The V call is TRBV14, the J call TRBJ2-1, with D perhaps TRBD2 (6 bases). The CDR3 has 16 amino acids. Per germline, CDR1 SGHDN and CDR2 FVKESK. V gave up 0 bases and J gave up 4 bases, with 13 bases separating them.

This clonotype was counted ten times or more. V and J are TRBV6-1 and TRBJ2-2; TRBD1 agrees at 9 bases. Losses at the gene ends were 7 bases for V and 4 bases for J; bases not matched to a gene: 7. This CDR3 spans 15 amino acids. Germline-derived CDR1 and CDR2 are MNHNS and SASEGT. CDR3 in amino acids: CASIPRDRATGELFF. CDR3 nucleotide sequence: TGTGCCAGCATCCCCCGGGACAGGGCCACCGGGGAGCTGTTTTTT.

The sample holds many counts of this clonotype. This chain links TRBV28 with TRBJ2-1; D not certain. Germline V lookup: CDR1 MDHEN, CDR2 SYDVKM. Deletions cut 3 bases from V and 8 bases from J, with 14 bases between. The CDR3 is 14 amino acids. CDR3 residues: CASSFSNSRHEQFF. The CDR3 DNA is TGTGCCAGCAGTTTCTCCAACAGTCGCCATGAGCAGTTCTTC. Together with reference TRBV28 and TRBJ2-1, the CDR3 gives the full variable domain: DVKVTQSSRYLVKRTGEKVFLECVQDMDHENMFWYRQDPGLGLRLIYFSYDVKMKEKGDIPEGYSVSREKKERFSLILESASTNQTSMYLCASSFSNSRHEQFFGPGTRLTVL.

This clonotype was picked up many times. The CDR3 here is CASSLVLGSPEQFF. CDR3 DNA sequence: TGTGCCAGCAGCTTAGTTTTGGGTTCTCCTGAGCAGTTCTTC. The chain is built from TRBV11-2 and TRBJ2-1; no firm D call. Germline CDR1 reads SGHAT; CDR2 reads FQNNGV. V gave up 1 base and J gave up 9 bases, with 13 bases separating them. The CDR3 spans 14 residues.

This clonotype was seen repeatedly, ten times or more. J is TRBJ2-5 and V is TRBV21-1; the table calls TRBD2, which could not be checked here. TRBV21-1 is tagged as a pseudogene. The CDR3 is made up of 18 amino acids. CDR3 DNA: TGTGCCAGCAGCGAAATGGCCCAGTATCTAGCGGTCCAAGAGACCCAGTACTTC. The encoded protein is CASSEMAQYLAVQETQYF.

This clonotype was seen repeatedly, ten times or more. J is TRBJ1-2 and V is TRBV7-6; D unresolved. Germline CDR1 is SGHVS and CDR2 is FNYEAQ. This CDR3 spans 16 amino acids. The V end was cut by 5 bases, the J end by 4 bases, with 20 bases between. The CDR3 loop is CASSQSRDQSLYGYTF. The CDR3 nucleotides read TGTGCCAGCAGCCAATCAAGAGACCAAAGCCTCTATGGCTACACCTTC.